Given below is one T cell receptor (beta chain) in context. Its antigen remains unknown. The method was immunoSEQ multiplex PCR; TCRdb's version includes in-frame clones alone and lacks a portion of them. This sample carries 55,000 to 65,000 clones, 90% of them seen once, and the ten largest clones take around 1%. The source of the sample is a study of cytomegalovirus exposure and HLA in healthy donors. In germline, CDR1 is SGHRS, CDR2 YFSETQ. V shed 6 bases, J shed 5 bases, and the junction held 11 bases outside the gene matches. This CDR3 is built from 16 residues. Study findings and constraints: The study listed about 150 cytomegalovirus-associated TCR beta chains. The dataset shows that most TCR sequences were rare, while some public TCRs occurred in many donors.

The origin of this receptor is a man aged 18 to 29 in good health and CMV-seronegative. The material sequenced was PBMCs. This sequence joins TRBV5-1 and TRBJ2-1; 10 bases map to TRBD2. The CDR3 region is CASKLTGTSVNNEQFF. The CDR3 DNA sequence: TGCGCCAGCAAATTGACCGGGACTAGCGTTAACAATGAGCAGTTCTTC.